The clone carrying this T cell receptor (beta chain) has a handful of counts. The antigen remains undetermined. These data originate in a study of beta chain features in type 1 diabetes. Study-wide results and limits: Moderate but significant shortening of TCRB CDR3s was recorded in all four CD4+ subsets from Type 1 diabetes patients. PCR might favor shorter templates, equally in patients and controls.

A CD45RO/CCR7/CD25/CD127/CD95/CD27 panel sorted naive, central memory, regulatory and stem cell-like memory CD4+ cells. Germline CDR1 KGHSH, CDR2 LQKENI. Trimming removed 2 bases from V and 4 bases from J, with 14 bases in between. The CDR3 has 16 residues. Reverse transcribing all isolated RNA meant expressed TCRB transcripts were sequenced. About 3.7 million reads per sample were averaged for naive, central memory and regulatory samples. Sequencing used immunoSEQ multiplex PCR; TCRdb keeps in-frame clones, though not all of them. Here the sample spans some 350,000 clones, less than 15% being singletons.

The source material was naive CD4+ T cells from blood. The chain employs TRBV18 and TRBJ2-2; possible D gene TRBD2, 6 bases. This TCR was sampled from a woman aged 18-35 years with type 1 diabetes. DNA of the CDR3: TGTGCCAGCTCACCATACACGGGAGAAGGCACCGGGGAGCTGTTTTTT. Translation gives CASSPYTGEGTGELFF.